This entry concerns a single T cell receptor beta chain. This sample is drawn from a study of blood T cell repertoires in COVID-19. This CDR3 is 12 amino acids long. The ends lost 8 bases at V and 4 bases at J; junction bases unmatched: 4. CDR1 is MNHEY and CDR2 is SVGAGI in the germline V gene. Produced via immunoSEQ multiplex PCR; TCRdb's table is partial and in-frame only. Of 65,000 or so clones in the sample, approximately 80% were seen once. This TCR came from a man aged 25-45 years with COVID-19, enrolled during active disease. The rearrangement uses TRBV6-5 and TRBJ2-7; the match to TRBD1 covers 8 bases. Sequencing used peripheral blood. The CDR3 reads CASCRDRYEQYF. DNA of the CDR3: TGTGCCAGCTGTCGGGACAGGTACGAGCAGTACTTC.